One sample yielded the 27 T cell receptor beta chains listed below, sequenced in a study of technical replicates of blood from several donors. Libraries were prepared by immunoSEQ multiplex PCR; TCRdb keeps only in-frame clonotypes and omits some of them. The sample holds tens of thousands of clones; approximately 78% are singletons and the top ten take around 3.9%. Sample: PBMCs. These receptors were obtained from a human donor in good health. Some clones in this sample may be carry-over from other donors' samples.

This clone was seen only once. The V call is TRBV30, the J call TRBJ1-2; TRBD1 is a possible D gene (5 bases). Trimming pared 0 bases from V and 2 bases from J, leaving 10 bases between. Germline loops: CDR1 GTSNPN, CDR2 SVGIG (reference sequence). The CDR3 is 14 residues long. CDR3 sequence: CAWSVGAVNYGYTF. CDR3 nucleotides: TGTGCCTGGAGTGTTGGGGCGGTCAACTATGGCTACACCTTC.

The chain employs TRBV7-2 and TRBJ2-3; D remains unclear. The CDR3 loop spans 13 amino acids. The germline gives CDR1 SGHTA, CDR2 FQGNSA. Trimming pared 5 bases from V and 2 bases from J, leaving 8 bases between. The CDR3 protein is CASSLVYTDTQYF. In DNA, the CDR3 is TGTGCCAGCAGCCTTGTATACACAGATACGCAGTATTTT.

The CDR3 sequence: CAWSGTGGAFGYGYTF. CDR3 nucleotides: TGTGCCTGGAGCGGAACCGGGGGGGCGTTTGGCTATGGCTACACCTTC. This chain links TRBV30 with TRBJ1-2, with D possibly TRBD1 on 6 matching bases. Looked up from germline, CDR1 is GTSNPN and CDR2 is SVGIG (reference sequence). V was shortened by 3 bases and J by 4 bases, with 21 bases between the two germline ends. The CDR3 consists of 16 residues.

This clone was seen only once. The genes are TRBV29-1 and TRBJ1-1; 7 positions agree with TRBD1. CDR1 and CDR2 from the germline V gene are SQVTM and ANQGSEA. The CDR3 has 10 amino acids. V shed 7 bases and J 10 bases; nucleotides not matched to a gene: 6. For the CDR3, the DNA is TGCAGCGCCCGGGACAGATTAGCTTTCTTT. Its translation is CSARDRLAFF.

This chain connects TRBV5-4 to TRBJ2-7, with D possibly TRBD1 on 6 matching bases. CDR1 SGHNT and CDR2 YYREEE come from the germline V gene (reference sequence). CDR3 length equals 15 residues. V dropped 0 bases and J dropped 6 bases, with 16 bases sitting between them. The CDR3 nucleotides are TGTGCCAGCAGCTTGGAACAGGGTAGTTACGGCGAGCAGTACTTC. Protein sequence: CASSLEQGSYGEQYF.

In nucleotides, the CDR3 is TGTGCCAGCAGTTACTCAAGGGGGCAGAACTATGGCTACACCTTC. Translation: CASSYSRGQNYGYTF. V usage is TRBV6-5 and J usage is TRBJ1-2; 7 nucleotides match TRBD1. CDR1 MNHEY and CDR2 SVGAGI come from the germline V gene. Trimming took 0 bases from V and 2 from J; bases not matched to a gene: 3. The CDR3 has 15 residues.

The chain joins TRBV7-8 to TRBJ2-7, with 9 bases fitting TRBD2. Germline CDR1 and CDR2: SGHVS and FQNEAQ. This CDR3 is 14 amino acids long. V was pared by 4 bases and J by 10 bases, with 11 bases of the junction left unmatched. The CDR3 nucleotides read TGTGCCAGCAGCTCGAGCCGGGTAGCGGGAGTTCAGTACTTC. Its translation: CASSSSRVAGVQYF.

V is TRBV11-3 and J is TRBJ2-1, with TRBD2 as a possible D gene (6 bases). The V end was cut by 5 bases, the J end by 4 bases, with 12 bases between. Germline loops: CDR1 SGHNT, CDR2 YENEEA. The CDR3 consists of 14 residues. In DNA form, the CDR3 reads TGTGCCAGCAGCGCGGACGGGGGTTACAATGAGCAGTTCTTC. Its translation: CASSADGGYNEQFF.

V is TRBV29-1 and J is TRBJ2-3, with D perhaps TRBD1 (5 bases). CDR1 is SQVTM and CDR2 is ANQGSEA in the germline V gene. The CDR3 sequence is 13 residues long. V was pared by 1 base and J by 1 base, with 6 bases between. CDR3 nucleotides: TGCAGCGTTGAAGTAGGGGGCACAGATACGCAGTATTTT. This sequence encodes CSVEVGGTDTQYF.

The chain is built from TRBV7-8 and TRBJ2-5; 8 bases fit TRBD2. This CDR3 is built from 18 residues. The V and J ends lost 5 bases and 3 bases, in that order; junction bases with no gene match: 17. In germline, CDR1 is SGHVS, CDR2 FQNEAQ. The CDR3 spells CASSGGTLAGYWEETQYF. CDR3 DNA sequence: TGTGCCAGCAGCGGCGGGACTTTAGCGGGATATTGGGAAGAGACCCAGTACTTC.

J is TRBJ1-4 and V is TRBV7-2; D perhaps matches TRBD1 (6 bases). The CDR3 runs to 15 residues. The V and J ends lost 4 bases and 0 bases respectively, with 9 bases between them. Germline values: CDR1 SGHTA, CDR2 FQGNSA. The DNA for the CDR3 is TGTGCCAGCAGCTCTGGACAGACAACTAATGAAAAACTGTTTTTT. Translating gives CASSSGQTTNEKLFF.

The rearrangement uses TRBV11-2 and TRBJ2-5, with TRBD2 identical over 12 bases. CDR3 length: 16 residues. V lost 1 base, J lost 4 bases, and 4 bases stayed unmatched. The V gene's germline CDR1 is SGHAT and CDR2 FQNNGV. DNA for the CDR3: TGTGCCAGCAGCTTAGTGTGGACTAGCGGGGCAGAGACCCAGTACTTC. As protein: CASSLVWTSGAETQYF.

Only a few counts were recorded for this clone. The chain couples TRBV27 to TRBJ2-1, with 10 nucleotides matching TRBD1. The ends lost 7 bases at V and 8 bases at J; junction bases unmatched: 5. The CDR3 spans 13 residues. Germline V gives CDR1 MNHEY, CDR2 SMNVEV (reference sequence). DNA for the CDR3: TGTGCCAGCATGGGACAGGGGAAGCATGAGCAGTTCTTC. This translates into CASMGQGKHEQFF.

The CDR3 DNA is TGCAGTGCTTCCGGACAGGGTGGAGCTTTCTTT. This codes for CSASGQGGAFF. This rearrangement joins TRBV20-1 to TRBJ1-1, with 8 bases matching TRBD1. The CDR3 spans 11 residues. Germline V gene data show CDR1 as DFQATT and CDR2 as SNEGSKA (reference sequence). Trimming removed 5 bases from V and 10 bases from J; junction bases left unmatched: 6.

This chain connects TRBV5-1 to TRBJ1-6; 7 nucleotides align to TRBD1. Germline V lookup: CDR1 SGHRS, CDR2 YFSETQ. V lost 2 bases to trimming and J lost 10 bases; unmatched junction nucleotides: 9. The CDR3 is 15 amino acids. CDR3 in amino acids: CASSLLGTADSPLHF. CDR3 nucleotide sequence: TGCGCCAGCAGCTTACTTGGGACAGCTGACTCACCCCTCCACTTT.

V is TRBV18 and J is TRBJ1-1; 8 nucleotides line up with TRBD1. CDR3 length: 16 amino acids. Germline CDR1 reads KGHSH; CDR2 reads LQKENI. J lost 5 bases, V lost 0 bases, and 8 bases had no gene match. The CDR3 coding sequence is TGTGCCAGCTCACCACCCGGGGGACAGGCTTCAACTGAAGCTTTCTTT. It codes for CASSPPGGQASTEAFF. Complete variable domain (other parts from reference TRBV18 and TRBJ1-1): NAGVMQNPRHLVRRRGQEARLRCSPMKGHSHVYWYRQLPEEGLKFMVYLQKENIIDESGMPKERFSAEFPKEGPSILRIQQVVRGDSAAYFCASSPPGGQASTEAFFGQGTRLTVV.

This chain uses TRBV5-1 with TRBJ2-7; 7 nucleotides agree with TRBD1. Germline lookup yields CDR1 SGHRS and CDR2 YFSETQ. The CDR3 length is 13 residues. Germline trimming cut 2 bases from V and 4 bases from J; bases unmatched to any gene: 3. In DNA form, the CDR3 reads TGCGCCAGCAGCTTAGACAGGGCGTACGAGCAGTACTTC. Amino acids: CASSLDRAYEQYF.

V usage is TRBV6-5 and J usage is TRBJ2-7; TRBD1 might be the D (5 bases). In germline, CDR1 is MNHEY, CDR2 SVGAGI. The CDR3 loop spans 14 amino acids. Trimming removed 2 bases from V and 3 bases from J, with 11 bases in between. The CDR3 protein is CASSYGAGNYEQYF. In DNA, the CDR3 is TGTGCCAGCAGTTACGGGGCTGGGAACTACGAGCAGTACTTC.

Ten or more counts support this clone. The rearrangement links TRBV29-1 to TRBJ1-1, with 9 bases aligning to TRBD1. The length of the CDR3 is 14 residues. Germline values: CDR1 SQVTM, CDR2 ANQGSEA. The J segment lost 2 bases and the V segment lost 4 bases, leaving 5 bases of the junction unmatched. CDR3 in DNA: TGCAGCGTTGTCGGCACAGGGGGCAACACTGAAGCTTTCTTT. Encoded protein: CSVVGTGGNTEAFF. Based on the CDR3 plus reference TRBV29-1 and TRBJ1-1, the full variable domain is SAVISQKPSRDICQRGTSLTIQCQVDSQVTMMFWYRQQPGQSLTLIATANQGSEATYESGFVIDKFPISRPNLTFSTLTVSNMSPEDSSIYLCSVVGTGGNTEAFFGQGTRLTVV.

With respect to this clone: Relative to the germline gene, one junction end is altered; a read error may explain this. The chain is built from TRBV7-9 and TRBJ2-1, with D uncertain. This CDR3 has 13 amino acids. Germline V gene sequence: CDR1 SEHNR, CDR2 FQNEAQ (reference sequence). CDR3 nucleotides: TGTGCCAGCAGATTAGGGCCCCCAGATGAGCAGTTCTTC. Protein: CASRLGPPDEQFF.

The CDR3 protein is CASSQDGGTRRGETQYF. The CDR3 DNA reads as TGCGCCAGCAGCCAAGATGGAGGGACGAGAAGAGGAGAGACCCAGTACTTC. The gene calls are TRBV4-1 and TRBJ2-5, with TRBD2 as a possible D gene (6 bases). CDR3 length equals 17 residues. Germline V gene lookup returns CDR1 MGHRA and CDR2 YSYEKL. The V end was cut by 0 bases, the J end by 4 bases, with 18 bases between.

The CDR3 sequence: CAWIDQSRGETQYF. CDR3 in DNA: TGTGCCTGGATCGATCAATCCAGGGGGGAGACCCAGTACTTC. The J gene is TRBJ2-5, the V gene TRBV30; 7 nucleotides align to TRBD1. After removal of 4 bases from V and 5 bases from J, the junction contained 10 bases not matched to a gene. CDR1 and CDR2 from the germline V gene are GTSNPN and SVGIG (reference sequence). This CDR3 is 14 amino acids long. The whole variable domain, filled in from reference TRBV30 and TRBJ2-5, reads SQTIHQWPATLVQPVGSPLSLECTVEGTSNPNLYWYRQAAGRGLQLLFYSVGIGQISSEVPQNLSASRPQDRQFILSSKKLLLSDSGFYLCAWIDQSRGETQYFGPGTRLLVL.

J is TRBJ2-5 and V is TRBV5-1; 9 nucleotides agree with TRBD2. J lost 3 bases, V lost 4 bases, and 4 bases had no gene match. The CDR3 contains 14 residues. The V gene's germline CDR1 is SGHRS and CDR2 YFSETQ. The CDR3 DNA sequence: TGCGCCAGCAGCAAAGGGACTAGCAAAGAGACCCAGTACTTC. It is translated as CASSKGTSKETQYF. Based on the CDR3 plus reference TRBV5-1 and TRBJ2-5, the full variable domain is KAGVTQTPRYLIKTRGQQVTLSCSPISGHRSVSWYQQTPGQGLQFLFEYFSETQRNKGNFPGRFSGRQFSNSRSEMNVSTLELGDSALYLCASSKGTSKETQYFGPGTRLLVL.

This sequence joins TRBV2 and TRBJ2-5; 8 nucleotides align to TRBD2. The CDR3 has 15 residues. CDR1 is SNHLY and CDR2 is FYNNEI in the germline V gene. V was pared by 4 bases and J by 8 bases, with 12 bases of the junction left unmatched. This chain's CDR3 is CASSVAGGQPGTQYF. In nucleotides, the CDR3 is TGTGCCAGCAGTGTTGCGGGGGGCCAACCGGGCACCCAGTACTTC.

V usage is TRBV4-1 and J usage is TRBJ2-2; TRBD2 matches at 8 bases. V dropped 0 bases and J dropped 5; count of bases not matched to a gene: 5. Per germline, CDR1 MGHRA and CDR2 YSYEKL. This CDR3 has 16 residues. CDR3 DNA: TGCGCCAGCAGCCAAGAGAGCGGGGGAGGAACCGGGGAGCTGTTTTTT. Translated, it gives CASSQESGGGTGELFF.

The chain's CDR3 is CASSFRQGAIGELFF. CDR3 DNA sequence: TGTGCCAGCAGTTTCCGACAGGGGGCTATCGGGGAGCTGTTTTTT. The chain links TRBV6-5 to TRBJ2-2; 10 positions agree with TRBD1. This CDR3 is 15 amino acids long. Germline CDR1 MNHEY, CDR2 SVGAGI. V lost 4 bases to trimming and J lost 7 bases; unmatched junction nucleotides: 6.

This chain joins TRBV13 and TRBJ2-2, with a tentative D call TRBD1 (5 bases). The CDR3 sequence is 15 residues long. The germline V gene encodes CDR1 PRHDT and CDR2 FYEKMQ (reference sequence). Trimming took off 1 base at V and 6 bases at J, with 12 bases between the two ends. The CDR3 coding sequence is TGTGCCAGCAGCTTAGTGGACACCGCATCCGGGGAGCTGTTTTTT. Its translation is CASSLVDTASGELFF.